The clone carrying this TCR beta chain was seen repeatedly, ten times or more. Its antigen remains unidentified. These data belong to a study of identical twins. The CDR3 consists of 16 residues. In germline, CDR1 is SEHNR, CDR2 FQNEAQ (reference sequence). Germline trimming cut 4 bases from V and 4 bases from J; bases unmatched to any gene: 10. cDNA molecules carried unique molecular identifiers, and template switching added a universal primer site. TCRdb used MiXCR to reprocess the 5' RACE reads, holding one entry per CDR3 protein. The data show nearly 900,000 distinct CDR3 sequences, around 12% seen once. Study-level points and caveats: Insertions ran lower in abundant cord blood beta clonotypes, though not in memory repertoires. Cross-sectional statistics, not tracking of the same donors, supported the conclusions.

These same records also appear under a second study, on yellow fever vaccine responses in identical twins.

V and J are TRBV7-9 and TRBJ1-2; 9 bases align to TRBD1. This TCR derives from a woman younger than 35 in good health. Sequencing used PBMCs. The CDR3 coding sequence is TGTGCCAGCAGCTCGAATCCGGGACAGGGACGCTATGGCTACACCTTC. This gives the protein CASSSNPGQGRYGYTF.